The source of this TCR beta chain is a study of cytomegalovirus exposure and HLA in healthy donors. Study outcomes and limitations: Within the 95 to 150 validation repertoires, first-cohort TCR clusters tended to co-occur, according to a later analysis. The investigators catalogued about 170 TCR beta chains as cytomegalovirus-associated. Among TCR sequences, most were rare, though some public TCRs appeared in many donors.

Assay: immunoSEQ multiplex PCR; the TCRdb copy retains only in-frame clones and omits some. The table has roughly 140,000 clones, roughly 89% seen once. After removal of 4 bases from V and 2 bases from J, the junction contained 6 bases not matched to a gene. The CDR3 contains 16 residues. Germline V lookup: CDR1 LGHNA, CDR2 YNFKEQ. With respect to this clone: What it binds is not known.

The sequence came from a woman under 30 in good health and CMV-seropositive. The sequencing sample was made of PBMCs. The chain recombines TRBV4-2 with TRBJ1-4; 8 bases align to TRBD1. The CDR3 sequence: CASSLGDRGTNEKLFF. CDR3 bases: TGTGCCAGCAGCCTAGGCGACAGGGGTACTAATGAAAAACTGTTTTTT.